This T cell receptor (beta chain) derives from a study of cytotoxic CD8 clonotypes in ibrutinib-treated CLL. For the study at large: Response was recorded as partial in some 25 patients and complete in 2; at median roughly 68 months, roughly 15 remained remitted and approximately twelve had progressed. General study points: For progressing versus sustained-remission patients, sampling times were not the same. Baseline clonality exceeded age-matched healthy donors and tracked circulating CD8+ T-cell counts.

Germline V CDR1 and CDR2: MNHNS, SASEGT. V lost 6 bases to trimming and J lost 5 bases; unmatched junction nucleotides: 5. This CDR3 comprises 14 residues. Concerning this clone itself: Its antigen is still unknown.

TCRdb's table, derived via immunoSEQ multiplex PCR, lists solely in-frame clones and lacks some. The sample yields roughly 220,000 clones, 60% to 80% seen once. The chain has TRBV6-1 and TRBJ1-5; 9 positions agree with TRBD1. This TCR was recovered from a human donor with chronic lymphocytic leukemia. The sample was PBMCs, taken after 12 months of ibrutinib treatment. The DNA for the CDR3 is TGTGCCAGCAGAAAGAGACAGGGGGATCAGCCCCAGCATTTT. Protein product: CASRKRQGDQPQHF.